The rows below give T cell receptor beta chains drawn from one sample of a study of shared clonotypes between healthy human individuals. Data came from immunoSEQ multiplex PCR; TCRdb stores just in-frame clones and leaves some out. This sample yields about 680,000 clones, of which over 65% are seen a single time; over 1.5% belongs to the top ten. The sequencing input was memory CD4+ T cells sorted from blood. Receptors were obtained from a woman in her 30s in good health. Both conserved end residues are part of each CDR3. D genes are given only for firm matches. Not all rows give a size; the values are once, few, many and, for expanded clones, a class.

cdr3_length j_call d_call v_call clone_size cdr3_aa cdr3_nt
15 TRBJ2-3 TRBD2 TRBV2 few CASTERELSTDTQYF TGTGCCAGCACCGAGCGGGAGCTTTCGACAGATACGCAGTATTTT
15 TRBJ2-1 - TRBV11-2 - CASSLDGSSYNEQFF TGTGCCAGCAGCTTAGATGGTAGCTCCTACAATGAGCAGTTCTTC
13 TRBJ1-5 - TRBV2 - CASSFGSDQPQHF TGTGCCAGCAGTTTCGGGTCTGATCAGCCCCAGCATTTT
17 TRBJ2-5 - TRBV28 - CASSLGAHSGAGETQYF TGTGCCAGCAGTTTAGGCGCCCACTCGGGGGCAGGGGAGACCCAGTACTTC
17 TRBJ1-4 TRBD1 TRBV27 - CASSLTGGGATNEKLFF TGTGCCAGCAGTTTGACAGGGGGGGGTGCAACTAATGAAAAACTGTTTTTT
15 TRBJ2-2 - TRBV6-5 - CASSYVWTNTGELFF TGTGCCAGCAGTTACGTCTGGACGAACACCGGGGAGCTGTTTTTT
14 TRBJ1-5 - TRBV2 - CASVGTYSNQPQHF TGTGCCAGCGTGGGGACCTATAGCAATCAGCCCCAGCATTTT
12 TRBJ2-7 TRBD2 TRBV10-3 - CATGLAGYEQYF TGTGCCACCGGACTAGCGGGCTACGAGCAGTACTTC
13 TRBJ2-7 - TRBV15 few CATSANRVGEQYF TGTGCCACCAGCGCTAACAGGGTGGGGGAGCAGTACTTC
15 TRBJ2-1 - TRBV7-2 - CASSFPGFGYNEQFF TGTGCCAGCAGCTTCCCAGGGTTCGGATACAATGAGCAGTTCTTC
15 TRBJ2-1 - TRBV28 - CASSPRGSAKDEQFF TGTGCCAGCAGTCCTCGAGGTAGCGCCAAGGATGAGCAGTTCTTC
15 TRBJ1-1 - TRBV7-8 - CASSTREFRSAEAFF TGTGCCAGCAGCACGCGTGAATTTAGGAGTGCTGAAGCTTTCTTT
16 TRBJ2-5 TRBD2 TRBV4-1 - CASSHGSGRAEETQYF TGCGCCAGCAGCCATGGTAGCGGGAGGGCCGAAGAGACCCAGTACTTC
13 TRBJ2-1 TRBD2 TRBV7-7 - CASSSREGFEQFF TGTGCCAGCAGCTCCCGGGAGGGATTTGAGCAGTTCTTC
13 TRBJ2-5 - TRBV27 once CASRKSVTETQYF TGTGCCAGCCGGAAATCGGTAACAGAGACCCAGTACTTC
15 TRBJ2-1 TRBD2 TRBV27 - CASIPFKVAGAEQFF TGTGCCAGCATTCCCTTTAAGGTAGCGGGAGCTGAGCAGTTCTTC
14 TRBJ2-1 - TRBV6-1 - CASSEWAKGDEQFF TGTGCCAGCAGTGAATGGGCTAAGGGGGATGAGCAGTTCTTC
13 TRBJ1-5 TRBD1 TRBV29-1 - CSVGRDRDQPQHF TGCAGCGTTGGAAGGGACAGGGATCAGCCCCAGCATTTT
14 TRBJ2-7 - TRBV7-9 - CASSSPTGTYEQYF TGTGCCAGCAGCTCACCGACAGGTACCTACGAGCAGTACTTC
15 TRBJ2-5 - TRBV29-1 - CSVGSRRATLETQYF TGCAGCGTCGGATCGCGGAGGGCCACGTTGGAGACCCAGTACTTC
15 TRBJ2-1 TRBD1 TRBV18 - CASSPPGTAYNEQFF TGTGCCAGCTCACCACCCGGGACAGCATACAATGAGCAGTTCTTC
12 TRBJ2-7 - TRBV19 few CASSPREDEQYF TGTGCCAGTAGCCCTCGGGAAGACGAGCAGTACTTC
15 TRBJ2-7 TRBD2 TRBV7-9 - CASSPSSGRAGEQYF TGTGCCAGCAGCCCATCTAGCGGGAGAGCGGGGGAGCAGTACTTC
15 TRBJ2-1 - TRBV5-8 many CASISSRSSYNEQFF TGTGCCAGCATCAGTAGCAGAAGCTCCTACAATGAGCAGTTCTTC
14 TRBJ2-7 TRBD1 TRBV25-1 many CASSPDRGLGEQYF TGTGCCAGCAGTCCCGACAGGGGGCTCGGCGAGCAGTACTTC
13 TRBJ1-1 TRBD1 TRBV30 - CASPGQGASEAFF TGTGCCTCACCCGGACAGGGGGCATCTGAAGCTTTCTTT
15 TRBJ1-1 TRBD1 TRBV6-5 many CASSPGQGVRAEAFF TGTGCCAGCAGTCCAGGACAGGGGGTAAGGGCTGAAGCTTTCTTT
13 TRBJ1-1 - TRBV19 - CASSMRSPDEAFF TGTGCCAGTAGTATGAGGTCGCCGGATGAAGCTTTCTTT
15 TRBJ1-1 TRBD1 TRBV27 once CASSLRQGSSTEAFF TGTGCCAGCAGCTTGAGACAGGGGTCGTCCACTGAAGCTTTCTTT
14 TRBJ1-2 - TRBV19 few CASSFRATGYGYTF TGTGCCAGTAGTTTCAGGGCCACAGGCTATGGCTACACCTTC
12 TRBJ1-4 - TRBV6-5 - CASSYSGGKLFF TGTGCCAGCAGTTACTCCGGAGGAAAACTGTTTTTT
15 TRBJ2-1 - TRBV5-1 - CASSLGTFSANEQFF TGCGCCAGCAGCCTCGGGACCTTTTCTGCCAATGAGCAGTTCTTC
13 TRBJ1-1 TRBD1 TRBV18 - CASSPGQRLEAFF TGTGCCAGCTCACCGGGACAGAGACTTGAAGCTTTCTTT
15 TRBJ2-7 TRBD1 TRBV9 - CASSGGQDPSYEQYF TGTGCCAGCAGCGGCGGACAGGACCCCTCCTACGAGCAGTACTTC
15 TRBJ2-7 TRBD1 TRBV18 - CASSQTGTATYEQYF TGTGCCAGCTCACAAACCGGGACAGCAACCTACGAGCAGTACTTC
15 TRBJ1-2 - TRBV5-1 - CASSLFGGQDYGYTF TGCGCCAGCAGCTTGTTTGGGGGGCAGGACTATGGCTACACCTTC
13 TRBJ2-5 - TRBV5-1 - CASTQDGQETQYF TGCGCCAGCACCCAGGACGGCCAAGAGACCCAGTACTTC
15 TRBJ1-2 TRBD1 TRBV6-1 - CASSEGQGGSYGYTF TGTGCCAGCAGTGAGGGACAGGGCGGCAGCTATGGCTACACCTTC
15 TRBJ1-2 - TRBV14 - CASSQASVSTYGYTF TGTGCCAGCAGCCAAGCCTCTGTCAGTACCTATGGCTACACCTTC
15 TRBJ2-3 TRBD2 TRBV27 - CASSPSSGSTDTQYF TGTGCCAGCAGCCCCTCTAGCGGGAGCACAGATACGCAGTATTTT
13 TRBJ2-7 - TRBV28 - CASRAPGIYEQYF TGTGCCAGCAGGGCCCCAGGGATCTACGAGCAGTACTTC
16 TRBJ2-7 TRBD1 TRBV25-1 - CATGGWGTGGGDEQYF TGTGCCACCGGGGGTTGGGGGACAGGGGGCGGAGACGAGCAGTACTTC
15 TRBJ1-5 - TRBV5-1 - CASSLGAIGDQPQHF TGCGCCAGCAGCTTGGGGGCGATTGGGGATCAGCCCCAGCATTTT
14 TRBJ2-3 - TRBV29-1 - CSVRREGGTDTQYF TGCAGCGTCCGGAGGGAAGGTGGCACAGATACGCAGTATTTT